This T cell receptor (beta chain) was profiled in a study of liver allograft versus peripheral blood T cells. In the study overall: Peripheral blood of the recipients supplied T cell receptor repertoires that were compared with those in transplanted livers. The study's findings and limits: Repertoires of T cell receptors in liver allografts reportedly differed from peripheral blood repertoires.

This clonotype was picked up a small number of times. The antigen is undetermined. The germline V gene has CDR1 SGHNT and CDR2 YYREEE (reference sequence). The V end was cut by 2 bases, the J end by 2 bases, with 12 bases between. CDR3 size: 15 residues. From the reads, TCRdb called clonotypes with MiXCR, one entry per CDR3 protein. The sample lists some 9,000 distinct CDR3 sequences; roughly 21% were seen once. The receptor was isolated from a human patient who had a liver transplant. Some of the T cells might come from the graft donor. The V and J genes are TRBV5-4 and TRBJ2-3; D is unclear. The CDR3 DNA follows: TGTGCCAGCAGCTTAGCAATGGCCTCCACAGATACGCAGTATTTT. Its translation: CASSLAMASTDTQYF.